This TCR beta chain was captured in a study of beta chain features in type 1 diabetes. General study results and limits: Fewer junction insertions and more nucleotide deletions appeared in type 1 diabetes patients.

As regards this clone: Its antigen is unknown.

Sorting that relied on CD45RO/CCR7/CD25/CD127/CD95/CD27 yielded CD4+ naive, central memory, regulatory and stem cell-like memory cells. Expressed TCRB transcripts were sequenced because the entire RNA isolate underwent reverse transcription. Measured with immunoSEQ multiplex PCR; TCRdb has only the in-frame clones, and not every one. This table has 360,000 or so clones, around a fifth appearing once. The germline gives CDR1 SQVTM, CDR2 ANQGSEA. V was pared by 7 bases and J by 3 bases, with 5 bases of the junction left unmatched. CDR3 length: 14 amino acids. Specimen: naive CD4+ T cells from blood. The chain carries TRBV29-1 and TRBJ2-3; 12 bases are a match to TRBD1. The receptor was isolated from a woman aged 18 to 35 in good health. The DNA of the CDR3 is TGCAGCGCCTGGGACAGGGGGCGTACAGATACGCAGTATTTT. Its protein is CSAWDRGRTDTQYF.